This T cell receptor (beta chain) emerged from a study of early T cells in non-severe SARS-CoV-2 infection (dated by TCRdb to 2020 to 2022). Looking at the study overall: TCR sequencing used bulk RNA from unsorted whole blood, so alpha and beta chains could not be paired. Study-wide conclusions, independent of this receptor: VDJdb matching was skewed toward anti-spike CD8 responses and likely underestimated virus-specific expansions by missing private and CD4 specificities.

The germline V gene (reference sequence) supplies CDR1 MNHEY and CDR2 SMNVEV. V and J are truncated by 3 bases and 0 bases respectively, leaving an intervening sequence of 17 bases. The CDR3 runs 17 residues from the cysteine to the phenylalanine. The DNA shown is the 51-base CDR3, in frame from base 1. The study was a case-control design nested within a healthcare worker cohort in London, UK, with weekly nasopharyngeal swab PCR tests and blood sampling. Between 23 and 31 March 2020, the week of the UK lockdown, healthcare workers were enrolled and then followed up weekly for as long as 16 weeks. Library construction relied on 5' RACE. Sequencer: NextSeq 500. The TCR library protocol attached unique molecular identifiers to individual cDNA molecules to correct for sequencing error and PCR bias. Both TCR alpha and beta chains were sequenced, and tight co-correlation was observed between alpha and beta sequence abundances in each sample. For the original study's pipeline: Decombinator V4 was used to annotate the V gene, J gene and CDR3 of the TCR sequences. Expanded TCRs were defined as changing significantly between any two time points under a Poisson model with p below 0.0001. TCR abundances were normalised to the total number of TCRs sequenced in each sample and reported as counts per million. TRAV1-2 paired with TRAJ12, TRAJ20 or TRAJ33 defined MAIT TCRs, while TRAV10 paired with TRAJ18 defined iNKT TCRs. A search of VDJdb, accessed on 1 November 2021, was run for TCRs annotated to CMV, EBV and SARS-CoV-2, with TCRs annotated for multiple antigens excluded. Through fastp at Q25 and MiXCR, TCRdb rebuilt clones from the public reads, retaining in-frame beta chains. Each entry merges the rows of one CDR3 protein and shows their most common DNA and genes. TCRdb's processing, not the study's, gives the V and J calls here. The sample has roughly 56,000 distinct CDR3 sequences on record, more than 13% of them singletons. The leading ten clones occupy roughly 3.9% of the sample.

As for this clonotype: Its antigen has not been determined. Per-base quality was not reported, and no clone a single base away is much larger than it.

The sample consisted of whole blood, taken at baseline. This chain is built from TRBV27 and TRBJ1-1; 6 matching bases give a weak D call of TRBD1. The receptor comes from an adult who was a healthcare worker with PCR-confirmed SARS-CoV-2 infection or an uninfected control (not recorded which). Read as DNA, the sequence is TGTGCCAGCAGTTTGGGACTACAGGGCCCCCTGAACACTGAAGCTTTCTTT. Translation gives CASSLGLQGPLNTEAFF.